The 20 T cell receptor beta chains reported below all come from one sample, sequenced in a study of OX40 agonist ivuxolimab in advanced cancers. The library was produced with the immunoSEQ multiplex PCR assay. Sourced from immuneACCESS, this table was stored by TCRdb with only in-frame sequences that have V and J called. A share of the clones is absent; for the studies checked, an unresolved V gene accounts for under half, and the remainder has no known explanation. The sample table holds around 89,000 clones, of which roughly 90% were seen once. The top ten clonotypes cover around 0.71% of the sample. The source was CD4+ or CD8+ T cells sorted from blood, collected in a trial of the OX40 agonist ivuxolimab. Receptors originate from an adult with an advanced solid tumor such as melanoma, head and neck, liver or kidney cancer.

The chain recombines TRBV28 with TRBJ2-1; 10 bases line up with TRBD1. CDR3 size: 15 residues. Germline CDR1 MDHEN, CDR2 SYDVKM. The V gene end was trimmed by 6 bases and the J gene end by 6 bases; junction bases not matched to a gene: 8. The CDR3 loop reads CASRSGTGDVNEQFF. DNA for the CDR3: TGTGCCAGCAGATCCGGGACAGGGGATGTCAATGAGCAGTTCTTC.

The CDR3 loop reads CASSFSGTLGREQFF. As DNA, the CDR3 is TGTGCCAGCAGCTTTTCGGGGACGCTCGGGCGGGAGCAGTTCTTC. V is TRBV7-2 and J is TRBJ2-1; D may correspond to TRBD1 or TRBD2 (5 bases each). CDR1 SGHTA and CDR2 FQGNSA come from the germline V gene. V was clipped by 3 bases and J by 10 bases, with 19 bases between them. CDR3 length equals 15 residues.

The chain recombines TRBV5-1 with TRBJ2-1; no clear D. Germline CDR1 and CDR2: SGHRS and YFSETQ. Trimming took 5 bases from V and 10 from J, leaving 13 bases between them. The CDR3 extends over 12 amino acids. CDR3 protein: CASSLDPPEQFF. CDR3 coding DNA: TGCGCCAGCAGTCTGGACCCCCCGGAGCAGTTCTTC. Based on the CDR3 plus reference TRBV5-1 and TRBJ2-1, the full variable domain is KAGVTQTPRYLIKTRGQQVTLSCSPISGHRSVSWYQQTPGQGLQFLFEYFSETQRNKGNFPGRFSGRQFSNSRSEMNVSTLELGDSALYLCASSLDPPEQFFGPGTRLTVL.

The V gene is TRBV1, the J gene TRBJ1-6. TRBV1 is assigned pseudogene status. The CDR3 is 18 amino acids. The CDR3 DNA reads as TGCACCAGCAGCCAAGATTGGGCACGCTTTGGGGGGTTTTCACCCCTCCACTTT. Its translation: CTSSQDWARFGGFSPLHF.

The rearrangement links TRBV27 to TRBJ2-1, with TRBD2 matching over 10 bases. J gave up 2 bases and V 4 bases, and 5 bases lay outside the gene matches. Germline CDR1 reads MNHEY; CDR2 reads SMNVEV (reference sequence). The CDR3 runs to 16 residues. The CDR3 sequence: CASSSLAGGTYNEQFF. Written as DNA, the CDR3 is TGTGCCAGCAGTTCCTTAGCGGGGGGAACCTACAATGAGCAGTTCTTC.

This rearrangement joins TRBV6-5 to TRBJ2-7, with a possible D match to TRBD2 (5 bases). Germline values: CDR1 MNHEY, CDR2 SVGAGI. The length of the CDR3 is 14 residues. Trimming left V 7 bases short and J 0 bases short, with 13 bases between. The CDR3 reads CASTAVKSSYEQYF. The CDR3 nucleotides read TGTGCCAGCACAGCGGTCAAGAGCTCCTACGAGCAGTACTTC.

The V and J genes are TRBV7-2 and TRBJ2-1; no reliable D call. The CDR3 loop spans 14 amino acids. V was pared by 5 bases and J by 4 bases, with 12 bases between. Germline V gives CDR1 SGHTA, CDR2 FQGNSA. As DNA, the CDR3 is TGTGCCAGCAGCCCACACAAGACGTACAATGAGCAGTTCTTC. Its protein product is CASSPHKTYNEQFF.

The gene calls are TRBV4-1 and TRBJ1-2, with TRBD1 identical over 11 bases. CDR3 length: 17 residues. The germline CDR1 and CDR2 sequences are MGHRA and YSYEKL. J lost 4 bases, V lost 1 base, and 8 bases had no gene match. Here the CDR3 reads CASSQAGQGVWGYGYTF. The CDR3 DNA follows: TGCGCCAGCAGCCAAGCGGGACAGGGGGTTTGGGGCTATGGCTACACCTTC.

This clone was counted once. One end of the junction is discordant with germline, which a read error may explain. In nucleotides, the CDR3 is TGTGCCAGCAGGGACTACAGGGAGGGAAATTTC. Encoded protein: CASRDYREGNF. V usage is TRBV6-1 and J usage is TRBJ2-6; D is possibly TRBD2 (7 bases). From germline, CDR1 is MNHNS and CDR2 SASEGT. CDR3 length: 11 residues.

This chain links TRBV5-4 with TRBJ2-7; D tentatively fits TRBD1 or TRBD2 (5 bases each). The CDR3 is 14 residues long. Germline V gene data show CDR1 as SGHNT and CDR2 as YYREEE (reference sequence). V shed 4 bases and J shed 7 bases, with 18 bases lying between them. In DNA form, the CDR3 reads TGTGCCAGCAGCCCGGGACGGCCCTCCGCGGAGCAGTACTTC. It encodes CASSPGRPSAEQYF. The variable domain in full, completed from reference TRBV5-4 and TRBJ2-7, reads ETGVTQSPTHLIKTRGQQVTLRCSSQSGHNTVSWYQQALGQGPQFIFQYYREEENGRGNFPPRFSGLQFPNYSSELNVNALELDDSALYLCASSPGRPSAEQYFGPGTRLTVT.

A remark on this clone: Other DNA sequences from this sample encode an identical CDR3 as well. This rearrangement joins TRBV6-5 to TRBJ1-2, with TRBD1 identical over 7 bases. This CDR3 has 13 residues. Per germline, CDR1 MNHEY and CDR2 SVGAGI. With V trimmed by 2 bases and J by 8 bases, 5 bases remained unmatched. CDR3 sequence: CASSYGDSYGYTF. In nucleotides, the CDR3 is TGTGCCAGCAGTTACGGGGACAGCTACGGCTACACCTTC.

This clone was found once. The chain combines TRBV30 with TRBJ1-6, with unresolved D. V was shortened by 2 bases and J by 7 bases, with 6 bases between the two germline ends. The CDR3 has 12 residues. The germline gives CDR1 GTSNPN, CDR2 SVGIG (reference sequence). This CDR3 is CAWSPQNSPLHF. For the CDR3, the DNA is TGTGCCTGGAGTCCCCAGAATTCACCCCTCCACTTT.

The chain is built from TRBV7-2 and TRBJ1-1; no definite D call. CDR1 is SGHTA, CDR2 FQGNSA, per germline. The CDR3 totals 15 residues. With 1 base removed from V and 1 base from J, the gap between germline ends came to 10 bases. As DNA, the CDR3 is TGTGCCAGCAGCTTAGTTTCTTGGGGGAACACTGAAGCTTTCTTT. Amino acids: CASSLVSWGNTEAFF. Supplemented by reference TRBV7-2 and TRBJ1-1, the full variable domain reads GAGVSQSPSNKVTEKGKDVELRCDPISGHTALYWYRQSLGQGLEFLIYFQGNSAPDKSGLPSDRFSAERTGGSVSTLTIQRTQQEDSAVYLCASSLVSWGNTEAFFGQGTRLTVV.

This clone was observed a handful of times. The chain has TRBV19 and TRBJ2-5; D is ambiguous. The CDR3 has 13 amino acids. The germline V gene encodes CDR1 LNHDA and CDR2 SQIVND (reference sequence). Trimming took off 10 bases at V and 1 base at J, with 13 bases between the two ends. The CDR3 loop is CATRGPAQETQYF. The CDR3 nucleotides are TGTGCCACCCGCGGACCGGCCCAAGAGACCCAGTACTTC.

The gene calls are TRBV9 and TRBJ2-5; maybe TRBD2 (5 bases). V lost 0 bases and J 3 bases, leaving 9 bases between the germline ends. Germline V gives CDR1 SGDLS, CDR2 YYNGEE. This CDR3 is 14 amino acids long. CDR3 protein: CASSVASREETQYF. In nucleotides, the CDR3 is TGTGCCAGCAGCGTAGCTAGCCGAGAAGAGACCCAGTACTTC.

The CDR3 protein is CSGGTGGNYGYTF. CDR3 DNA: TGCAGCGGTGGGACAGGGGGGAACTATGGCTACACCTTC. The chain joins TRBV29-1 to TRBJ1-2, with 11 bases matching TRBD1. The V segment lost 7 bases and the J segment 2 bases; nucleotides outside the gene matches: 3. The germline gives CDR1 SQVTM, CDR2 ANQGSEA. CDR3 length equals 13 residues.

The CDR3 loop reads CASSFSGGIEQFF. As DNA, the CDR3 is TGTGCCAGCAGCTTTAGCGGGGGTATTGAGCAGTTCTTC. V usage is TRBV7-3 and J usage is TRBJ2-1, with 9 bases that match TRBD2. The junction had 3 bases not matched to a gene; V was cut back by 3 bases and J by 9 bases. CDR1 is SGHTA, CDR2 FQGTGA, per germline. CDR3 length equals 13 residues.

This rearrangement joins TRBV20-1 to TRBJ2-3, with a possible D match to TRBD2 (6 bases). Trimming removed 4 bases from V and 10 bases from J, with 12 bases in between. The CDR3 is made up of 11 amino acids. Germline CDR1 is DFQATT and CDR2 is SNEGSKA (reference sequence). This CDR3 reads CSAKTPGAQYF. The CDR3 nucleotides are TGCAGTGCTAAAACCCCGGGGGCGCAGTATTTT.

The chain carries TRBV18 and TRBJ2-3; D unclear. This CDR3 contains 13 residues. Germline CDR1 reads KGHSH; CDR2 reads LQKENI. V was shortened by 6 bases and J by 3 bases, with 10 bases between the two germline ends. The CDR3 spells CASSPGLTDTQYF. CDR3 DNA: TGTGCCAGCTCCCCCGGGTTAACAGATACGCAGTATTTT.

This chain connects TRBV10-3 to TRBJ1-2; 9 nucleotides agree with TRBD1. The CDR3 is 15 amino acids. Per the germline V gene, CDR1 is ENHRY and CDR2 is SYGVKD. J was trimmed by 7 bases and V by 2 bases; bases with no gene match: 8. The CDR3 DNA is TGTGCCATCAGTGAGACGACAGGGGGAAGTGGTGGCTACACCTTC. Amino acids: CAISETTGGSGGYTF.